Detailed here is one T cell receptor beta chain. Its antigen is not yet known. Base qualities are not provided; no much larger clone lies one nucleotide away. The sample comes from a study of T cells in localized non-small cell lung cancer (dated by TCRdb to the early 2020s). A note on the overall study: The study examined T cell repertoires in hundreds of patients with early-stage NSCLC and compared tumors with uninvolved tumor-adjacent lungs. All 240 or so NSCLC patients in the cohort were treatment-naive and had localized lung tumors that were resected. NSCLC patients had a mean age of roughly 69 years, and 129 were male and 85 to 110 female. Study-wide findings and limitations: Multi-region tumor sequencing was not performed, so intratumor heterogeneity could not be excluded. Uninvolved tumor-adjacent lung showed the highest T cell clonality, higher than tumor, which suggests more focused antigenic responses in the uninvolved tumor-adjacent lung. Higher T cell density in blood was associated with longer overall survival, whereas higher clonality in adjacent lung was associated with shorter survival. Because the study design was exploratory, TCR variables were selected using unadjusted p-values without false-discovery rate correction. Of the top 100 tumor clones, a median of roughly 56 were detected in paired uninvolved adjacent lung; about 28 were also among that lung's top 100.

At diagnosis, peripheral blood, uninvolved tumor-adjacent lung and tumor were collected and stored as a combination of fresh-frozen and FFPE material. For TCR repertoire profiling, blood samples were analyzed in the form of peripheral blood mononuclear cells. The germline V gene gives CDR1 as KGHSH and CDR2 as LQKENI. Including cysteine and phenylalanine, the CDR3 has 14 amino acids. Just CDR3 DNA is preserved here, 42 bases in frame from base 1. Deletion took 6 bases off V and 2 bases off J, with a span of 11 bases between the germline ends. The immunoSEQ Assay was used to sequence TCR beta CDR3 regions from DNA. As for the authors' bioinformatics: To compute T cell density, TCR beta template counts were normalized to usable DNA, which was estimated by amplifying housekeeping genes. Richness was estimated using the preseqR package, with extrapolation to 400,000 templates for PBMC samples and to 120,000 templates for tissue samples. Clonality was calculated as one minus Pielou's evenness. Tissue-enriched TCRs were identified by differential abundance testing using productive amino-acid clonotypes, minimum total count 5 and alpha 0.1. Repertoire overlap between compartments was quantified with the Jaccard Index and Morisita Overlap Index. GLIPH grouped TCR beta CDR3s together with public tetramer-defined viral CDR3s, and a viral motif had to include at least three viral sequences and show V-gene enrichment. This is the immuneACCESS table as TCRdb keeps it, with only in-frame sequences that have V and J called. A part of the clones is gone; compared with another copy, unresolved V genes explain less than half, and the rest is unexplained. V and J calls and clone size come straight from that table; D and trimming were deduced from the DNA. For this sample the table gives tens of thousands of clones, of which approximately 81% were detected only once. About two fifths of the sample belongs to the ten largest clones.

The receptor was derived from a male donor at least 60 years old with stage II squamous cell lung carcinoma. This sample comprised peripheral blood, obtained before any cancer treatment. Here the chain combines TRBV18 and TRBJ1-5; no D gene call is confident. The CDR3 region has the sequence CASSGSVGNQPQHF. The DNA reads TGTGCCAGCTCTGGCAGTGTGGGCAATCAGCCCCAGCATTTT.